The sequence of this TCR beta chain was determined in a study of cytomegalovirus exposure and HLA in healthy donors (TCRdb year 2017). In terms of the full investigation: An earlier analysis of several hundred of the donors reported about 250 Gb of sequence data and around 120 million unique TCR beta sequences from about 179 million T cells. An early release that covered around 590 HLA-typed donors contained approximately 320 gigabases of sequencing data and about 84 million unique TCR sequences. Of the 398 genotyped donors, 81% were placed in the genetic ancestry cluster associated with self-reported Caucasian donors. The study aimed to test whether signatures of past pathogen exposure could be identified by cataloging public T cell receptors. Using immunosequencing, the study profiled T cell repertoires from approximately 700 subjects and related those repertoires to cytomegalovirus serostatus. A separate validation cohort of approximately 130 different subjects was used in addition to the 666-subject first cohort. High-throughput TCR immunosequencing, statistical association of individual TCRs with disease status, and machine learning were combined to predict cytomegalovirus infection status. A later analysis re-analyzed previously published TCR beta repertoires from 550 to 700 donors and added high-resolution HLA genotyping to study TCR occurrence patterns. The later analysis used no new phenotypic data to find candidate immune exposures, relying instead on TCR beta sequences and their occurrence across donors. In an earlier analysis of more than 550 of the donors, high-throughput TCR beta sequencing was used to judge whether each TCR beta V gene segment behaved as functional or pseudogenic. Donor age, sex, ethnicity and CMV serostatus were compiled alongside the repertoire data. A later genetic analysis used genome-wide SNP genotypes for about three fifths of the 666 donors, treating that subset as a discovery cohort. Every discovery cohort repertoire had been produced on one sequencing platform. HLA typing included class I and class II loci at four-digit resolution. The number of donors typed differed by locus, with about 629-640 for A, B, C, DRB1 and DQB1, around 500 for DQA1, some 570 for DPA1, and some 450 for DPB1. Because of strong linkage in the cohort, roughly 5 DR-DQ haplotypes were treated as single units for association and clustering. On average, around 240,000 unique TCR beta nucleotide sequences were sequenced per donor among 300 to 500 genotyped donors of the cohort, with about 17% of those sequences being non-productive.

From the cysteine through the phenylalanine, the CDR3 covers 14 amino acids. The entry retains the CDR3 DNA only, 42 bases that are in frame from base 1. V is trimmed back by 7 bases and J by 1 base, and the junction contains 6 bases that no gene match accounts for. Per the germline V gene (reference sequence), MNHNY is the CDR1 and SVGAGI is the CDR2. Library construction relied on the immunoSEQ multiplex PCR assay. For the multiplex PCR, a mixture combining 60 forward primers for TCR Vbeta segments and 13 reverse primers for TCR Jbeta segments was used. Amplification of the CDR3 region of rearranged TCR beta genes was performed with a multiplex PCR assay on genomic DNA. Amplified TCR beta libraries were sequenced as 87-base-pair reads on the Illumina HiSeq System. For the original study's pipeline: A later analysis tallied 75 million to 95 million unique TCR beta chains across the 666 repertoires, and approximately 12 million of those chains were shared by two or more donors. A nearest-neighbor algorithm error-corrected the raw reads and collapsed the reads into unique sequences, merging closely related sequences to remove PCR and sequencing errors. CDR3 sequences were aligned to IMGT reference sequences to assign V, D and J gene segments. Each retained sequence needed at least a six-nucleotide match to both a V gene segment and a J gene segment. Rearrangements were classified as productive when the CDR3 lacked stop codons and remained in frame with V and J, and all other rearrangements were classified as non-productive. Following IMGT convention, CDR3 was defined as the stretch from the second conserved V-encoded cysteine up to the conserved J-encoded phenylalanine. The earlier analysis of roughly 590 of the donors excluded any sequence lacking an unambiguous match to a single V gene segment. In an earlier analysis of approximately 590 of the donors, a V segment was called functional when productive rearrangements were above 56.7%, and segregating when the standard deviation between donors exceeded 5%. A statistical classification framework was developed to diagnose cytomegalovirus status using the catalog of TCR beta chain sequences. In a later analysis, TCR nucleotide sequences were compared against IMGT/GENE-DB human TR gene sequences so that V and J genes could be assigned. The TCRdist pipeline was used in a later analysis to assign CDR3 sequences and most-parsimonious VDJ recombination scenarios. In a later analysis, every TCR beta chain was defined by the combination of its CDR3 amino acid sequence and its V-gene family, and reads without a unique V-gene family were dropped. In a later analysis, approximately 590 highly shared, low-generation-probability nucleotide sequences were removed to address suspected cross-contamination and a sequencing artifact. A later analysis calculated a clonal expansion index for each public chain from normalized within-repertoire ranks of inferred template counts. Generation probabilities in a later analysis came from a VDJ recombination model fitted to out-of-frame rearrangements, and those results were checked against IGoR. In a later analysis, hypergeometric tests were used to score TCR-TCR, TCR-HLA and TCR-CMV co-occurrence, with a repertoire-size bias correction applied to TCR pairs. A later analysis estimated false discovery rates by permuting HLA or CMV assignments 20 times. In a later analysis, co-occurring TCRs were grouped with DBSCAN, and TCRdist sequence similarity was added when clustering was performed within HLA-allele-positive subsets. Repertoires with fewer than 30,000 or more than 120,000 public chains were left out of co-occurrence clustering, as were five repertoires with anomalous nucleotide sharing. In its TCRdb copy, this immuneACCESS table keeps in-frame sequences only and misses some clones. Where compared with another copy, unresolved V genes explain less than half of these, and the others have no known cause. The V and J calls and clone size are taken from that table; D and trimming were inferred from the DNA. This sample holds around 150,000 clones; roughly 80% were observed only once. 8.5% of the sample is taken by the ten largest.

The cohort comprised fewer than 700 healthy bone marrow donors. At the time of sampling, all cohort members were nominally healthy, though unrecorded immune exposures were likely present. The donor was CMV seropositive and was included in the group of 250 to 350 seropositive cohort members. A peripheral blood sample was collected from each donor, and TCR beta sequencing was performed on peripheral blood mononuclear cells. The Qiagen DNeasy Blood Extraction Kit was used to extract genomic DNA from the blood cell samples. The investigation overall reported the following: A cluster of highly shared sequence variants was judged likely to represent a technical artifact of the sequencing pipeline. In an earlier analysis of 587 of the donors, most TCR beta V segments appeared in productive rearrangements about 90% or about 30% of the time, broadly matching IMGT annotations. The study listed 150 to 200 TCR beta chains as associated with cytomegalovirus. Across donors, most TCR sequences were observed very rarely, whereas some public TCRs were present in many individuals. When HLA alleles, especially DR and DQ, strongly co-occurred, TCR associations were difficult to assign to individual alleles. Several of the top co-occurrence clusters appeared to be linked to parvovirus B19, influenza, CMV and Epstein-Barr virus, according to a later analysis. Some IMGT-functional V segments, including TRBV6-2 and TRBV6-3, could not be told apart with the 87-base-pair reads, so those segments were excluded. In a later genetic analysis, fewer N-insertions in productive TCRs were reported among donors in an Asian-associated ancestry cluster than the approximately 630-donor mean. Correlated functional status among segregating V segments might reflect linkage disequilibrium, but an unknown experimental factor could not be ruled out. This cohort had only TCR beta chains sequenced, and the lack of alpha or paired-chain data limited which features could be detected. A further reported finding was that TCR beta sequences accurately predicted the HLA-A and HLA-B alleles for most subjects in the first cohort. In both the original and validation cohorts, the classifier was reported to diagnose cytomegalovirus status with high specificity and sensitivity. In a later genetic analysis, a missense DCLRE1C variant was associated with V-gene and J-gene trimming of TCR beta chains, and the association was replicated in an independent cohort. The authors suggested that the approach could potentially be generalized to other disease states and immunological phenotypes. Compared with equally common non-associated chains, HLA-associated TCR beta chains in a later analysis were more clonally expanded and had lower generation probabilities. In vitro tests confirmed that a few of the cytomegalovirus-associated TCR beta chains recognize cytomegalovirus antigens. In a later analysis, most CMV-associated TCR beta chains were found to appear HLA-restricted, with HLA associations seemingly driven largely by CMV exposure. Because counts were too low, about 18 rarely observed V segments, including chromosome 9 orphons, were excluded from the earlier analysis of around 590 of the donors. Sequencing depth was assumed to be roughly uniform across donors in the presence/absence analyses, though that assumption may not hold. A later analysis associated around 16,000 TCR beta sequences with specific HLA alleles at a false discovery rate of 0.05. For the cohort, immune exposure information was limited to CMV serostatus. In a later analysis, the rate of TCR association differed among HLA loci, with DRB1 alleles having the most associated TCRs and HLA-C alleles having the fewest. Because some donors lacked HLA typing at each locus, the association tests relied only on the typed subset.

About this clone itself: Its antigen target is currently unknown. Base qualities are not at hand, and no much larger clone is one base apart.

Material for sequencing was PBMCs. The clonotype comes from a male donor in good health and CMV-seropositive. The rearranged segments are TRBV6-6 and TRBJ2-7; 8 bases in between match TRBD1. The CDR3 region has the sequence CASIKGQDSYEQYF. The nucleotide sequence reads as follows: TGTGCCAGCATCAAGGGACAGGATTCCTACGAGCAGTACTTC.